A single TCR beta chain is shown here with its context. These data come from a study of CD8 T cells in Susac syndrome. V was cut by 5 bases and J by 6 bases, with 12 bases left in between. The CDR3 is made up of 13 amino acids. Looked up from germline, CDR1 is LNHNV and CDR2 is YYDKDF (reference sequence). Reverse transcription of roughly 0.45 to 1 ug RNA was performed with random hexamers. An immunoSEQ multiplex PCR generated amplified TCR beta CDR3 products spanning 54 Vbeta and 13 Jbeta. One entry per CDR3 protein, called by TCRdb with MiXCR from the immunoSEQ multiplex PCR reads. The table records hundreds of thousands of distinct CDR3 sequences, about nine tenths of them present only once.

The sequenced sample consisted of CD8+ T cells from PBMCs. V and J are TRBV15 and TRBJ2-3, with a possible D match to TRBD2 (5 bases). The sequence was collected from a human donor with multiple sclerosis. The CDR3 here is CATSGGLSDTQYF. Here the CDR3 DNA reads TGTGCCACCAGCGGCGGACTCTCGGATACGCAGTATTTT.